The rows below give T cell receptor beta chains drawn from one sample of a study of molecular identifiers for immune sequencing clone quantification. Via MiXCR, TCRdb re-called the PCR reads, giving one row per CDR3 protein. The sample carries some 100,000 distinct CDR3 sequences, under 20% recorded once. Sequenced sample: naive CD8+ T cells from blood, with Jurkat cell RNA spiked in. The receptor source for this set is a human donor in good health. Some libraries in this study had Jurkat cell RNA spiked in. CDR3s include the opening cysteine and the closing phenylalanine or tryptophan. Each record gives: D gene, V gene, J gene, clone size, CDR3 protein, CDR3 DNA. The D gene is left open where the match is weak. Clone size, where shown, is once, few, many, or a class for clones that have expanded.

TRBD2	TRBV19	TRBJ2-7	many	CASSIGSGSTYEQYF	TGTGCCAGTAGTATAGGTAGCGGGAGCACCTACGAGCAGTACTTC
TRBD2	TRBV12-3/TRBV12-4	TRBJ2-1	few	CASRQKAGAGAYNEQFF	TGTGCCAGCAGGCAAAAAGCGGGGGCGGGGGCTTACAATGAGCAGTTCTTC
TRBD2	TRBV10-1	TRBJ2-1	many	CASSESALAGRTNNEQFF	TGCGCCAGCAGTGAGTCGGCACTAGCGGGAAGAACTAACAATGAGCAGTTCTTC
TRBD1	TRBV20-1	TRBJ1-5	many	CSARGKDRVGNQPQHF	TGCAGTGCTAGAGGAAAGGACAGGGTAGGGAATCAGCCCCAGCATTTT
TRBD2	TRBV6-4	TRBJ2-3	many	CASSDPLAGVDTQYF	TGTGCCAGCAGTGACCCGCTAGCGGGAGTCGATACGCAGTATTTT
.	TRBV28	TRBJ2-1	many	CASSFSSRQFF	TGTGCCAGCAGTTTTAGTTCTCGACAGTTCTTC
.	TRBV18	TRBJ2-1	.	CASSPVGTPSHNEQFF	TGTGCCAGCTCACCGGTCGGGACACCCTCCCACAATGAGCAGTTCTTC
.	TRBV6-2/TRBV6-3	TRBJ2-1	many	CASSYLGVSYNEQFF	TGTGCCAGCAGTTATTTGGGTGTATCCTACAATGAGCAGTTCTTC
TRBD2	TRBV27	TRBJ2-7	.	CASSPEPGTSSYEQYF	TGTGCCAGCAGCCCTGAACCCGGGACTAGCTCCTACGAGCAGTACTTC
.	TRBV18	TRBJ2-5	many	CASSPSLGQETQYF	TGTGCCAGCTCACCAAGTCTGGGGCAAGAGACCCAGTACTTC
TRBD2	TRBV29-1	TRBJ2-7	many	CSVGLAEYEQYF	TGCAGCGTTGGACTAGCGGAGTACGAGCAGTACTTC
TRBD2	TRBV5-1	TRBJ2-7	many	CASRTGGRPYEQYF	TGCGCCAGCAGGACGGGAGGGCGGCCCTACGAGCAGTACTTC
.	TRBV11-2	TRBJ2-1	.	CAGSDEDREQFF	TGTGCCGGCAGCGATGAAGATCGGGAGCAGTTCTTC
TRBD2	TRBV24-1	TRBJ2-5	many	CATSDTTSGRTQETQYF	TGTGCCACCAGTGACACAACTAGCGGGAGAACCCAAGAGACCCAGTACTTC
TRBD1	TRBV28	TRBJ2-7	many	CASSSGQASSYEQYF	TGTGCCAGCAGTTCCGGACAGGCGAGCTCCTACGAGCAGTACTTC
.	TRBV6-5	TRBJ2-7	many	CASSYSSAVYEQYF	TGTGCCAGCAGTTACTCGTCTGCAGTGTACGAGCAGTACTTC
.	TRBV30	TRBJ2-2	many	CAWSVLLEFPGELFF	TGTGCCTGGAGTGTACTACTAGAGTTCCCCGGGGAGCTGTTTTTT
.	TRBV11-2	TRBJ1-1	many	CASSSWGTEAFF	TGTGCCAGCAGCTCTTGGGGCACTGAAGCTTTCTTT
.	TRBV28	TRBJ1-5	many	CASSLGAGQFNQPQHF	TGTGCCAGCAGTTTAGGCGCCGGACAGTTTAATCAGCCCCAGCATTTT
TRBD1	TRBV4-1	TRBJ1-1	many	CASSFTGVGEAFF	TGCGCCAGCAGCTTCACAGGGGTAGGTGAAGCTTTCTTT
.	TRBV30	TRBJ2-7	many	CAWSTDDYEQYF	TGTGCCTGGAGTACGGACGACTACGAGCAGTACTTC
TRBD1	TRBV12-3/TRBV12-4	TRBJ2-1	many	CASSLGTGAWDEQFF	TGTGCCAGCAGTTTGGGGACAGGGGCCTGGGATGAGCAGTTCTTC
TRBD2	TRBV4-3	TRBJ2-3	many	CASSQDSSGRGEDTQYF	TGCGCCAGCAGCCAAGATAGTAGCGGGAGGGGGGAAGATACGCAGTATTTT